The 9 T cell receptor beta chains in this list originate from one sample, sequenced in a study of cytomegalovirus exposure and HLA in healthy donors. Use of 60 Vbeta and 13 Jbeta primers characterized the PCR. Measured with immunoSEQ multiplex PCR; TCRdb has only the in-frame clones, and not every one. The sample holds 100,000 to 120,000 clones; about four fifths are singletons and the top ten take roughly 1.9%. The sample was PBMCs. The receptor source for this set is a man aged 25 to 45 in good health and CMV-seronegative.

The V call is TRBV2, the J call TRBJ1-2, with 8 bases lining up with TRBD1. CDR3 size: 13 residues. V lost 8 bases and J lost 6; bases outside the gene matches: 8. CDR1 and CDR2 (germline): SNHLY, FYNNEI. Written as DNA, the CDR3 is TGTGCCAGCTGGACAGGGAAGTTTAATGGCTACACCTTC. This gives the protein CASWTGKFNGYTF. The full variable domain, in which reference TRBV2 and TRBJ1-2 provide the parts outside the CDR3, is EPEVTQTPSHQVTQMGQEVILRCVPISNHLYFYWYRQILGQKVEFLVSFYNNEISEKSEIFDDQFSVERPDGSNFTLKIRSTKLEDSAMYFCASWTGKFNGYTFGSGTRLTVV.

This chain uses TRBV5-1 with TRBJ2-5, with a possible D match to TRBD2 (5 bases). CDR3 length equals 15 residues. Germline V gene data show CDR1 as SGHRS and CDR2 as YFSETQ. V was cut by 0 bases and J by 5 bases, with 14 bases left in between. The CDR3: CASSLVRTSQETQYF. CDR3 DNA: TGCGCCAGCAGCTTGGTAAGGACTTCCCAGGAGACCCAGTACTTC.

This rearrangement joins TRBV9 to TRBJ2-1, with D unresolved. The CDR3 extends over 13 amino acids. Germline V lookup: CDR1 SGDLS, CDR2 YYNGEE. Between the trimmed V and J ends, which lost 3 bases and 7 bases, there was a span of 11 bases. The CDR3 is CASSASGRNEQFF. The CDR3 DNA reads TGTGCCAGCAGCGCTTCAGGAAGGAATGAGCAGTTCTTC.

J is TRBJ2-3 and V is TRBV5-1; the D gene is possibly TRBD2 (5 bases). CDR3 size: 14 residues. The V end lost 0 bases, the J end lost 2 bases, and 7 bases lay between the germline ends. Germline V gene sequence: CDR1 SGHRS, CDR2 YFSETQ. The DNA for the CDR3 is TGCGCCAGCAGCTTGGGGGAGATCACAGATACGCAGTATTTT. It is translated as CASSLGEITDTQYF.

Turning to this clone: A junction end diverges from the germline sequence, so it may reflect a read error. DNA for the CDR3: TGTGCCTGGGGAGGTGCACCCCTCAACTTT. Its translation: CAWGGAPLNF. The chain links TRBV30 to TRBJ1-6; D is uncertain. The CDR3 runs 10 residues. The V gene's germline CDR1 is GTSNPN and CDR2 SVGIG (reference sequence).

The rearrangement uses TRBV4-3 and TRBJ1-1; no clear D gene. The ends were cut back, 1 base at V and 1 base at J, with 7 bases in the middle. Germline values: CDR1 LGHNA, CDR2 YSLEER. The CDR3 spans 14 residues. The CDR3 coding sequence is TGCGCCAGCAGCCAAGGAGTAGCGAACACTGAAGCTTTCTTT. Residues: CASSQGVANTEAFF.

The J gene is TRBJ2-7, the V gene TRBV6-1, with D maybe TRBD1 (6 bases). The length of the CDR3 is 14 residues. The germline V gene has CDR1 MNHNS and CDR2 SASEGT. Trimming left V 9 bases short and J 6 bases short, with 21 bases between. CDR3 protein: CASAPSWGRSEQYF. The DNA for the CDR3 is TGTGCCAGTGCCCCCTCATGGGGGCGGAGCGAGCAGTACTTC.

This clone was counted once. The J gene is TRBJ2-1, the V gene TRBV14, with a tentative D call TRBD1 (6 bases). The germline V and J ends were trimmed by 2 bases and 9 bases, with 8 bases remaining between them. CDR1 is SGHDN, CDR2 FVKESK, per germline. CDR3 length equals 12 residues. The CDR3 nucleotides read TGTGCCAGCAGCCAAACAGGGCTTGAGCAGTTCTTC. Residues: CASSQTGLEQFF.

The chain joins TRBV28 to TRBJ1-6; possible D gene TRBD1, 6 bases. The CDR3 totals 14 residues. Trimming stripped 10 bases from V and 5 bases from J, with 15 bases between. The germline V gene encodes CDR1 MDHEN and CDR2 SYDVKM. Here the CDR3 DNA reads TGTGCCATAGGGGGAGCAGGGGATAATTCACCCCTCCACTTT. Amino acids: CAIGGAGDNSPLHF.